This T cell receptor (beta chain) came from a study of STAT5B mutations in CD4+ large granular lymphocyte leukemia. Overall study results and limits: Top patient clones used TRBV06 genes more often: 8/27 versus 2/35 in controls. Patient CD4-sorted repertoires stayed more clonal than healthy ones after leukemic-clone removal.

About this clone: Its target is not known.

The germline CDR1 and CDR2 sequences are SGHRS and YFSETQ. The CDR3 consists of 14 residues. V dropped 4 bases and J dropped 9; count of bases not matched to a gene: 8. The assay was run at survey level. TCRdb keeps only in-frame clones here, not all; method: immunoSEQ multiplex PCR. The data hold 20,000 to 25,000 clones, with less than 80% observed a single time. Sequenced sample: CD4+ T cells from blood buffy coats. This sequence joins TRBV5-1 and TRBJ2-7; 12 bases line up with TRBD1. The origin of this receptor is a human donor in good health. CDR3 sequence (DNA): TGCGCCAGCAGCCAAGGGACAGGGGGCGCCGGGCAGTACTTC. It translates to CASSQGTGGAGQYF.